This T cell receptor (beta chain) emerged from a study of regulatory T cells in long-lasting Graves disease. Building the TCR beta libraries relied on iRepertoire HTBI primers, and CDR3 regions underwent Arm-PCR. Authors' methods: Analysis of the samples identified about 62 TRBV and 14 TRBJ segments. TCRdb analysed the multiplex PCR reads with MiXCR anew, one entry per CDR3 protein. The V and J calls here are based on TCRdb, not the publication. The profile shows about 300,000 distinct CDR3 sequences, around 21% of them singletons. Whole-study results and caveats: TRBV28, TRBJ1-2 and TRBJ2-5 emerged as the favored segments in persistent disease. TCR diversity was lower in persistent than newly diagnosed Graves' disease.

Points on this clonotype: What it binds is unknown.

Noted time point: persistent/refractory GD, antithyroid drugs over 5 years with positive TRAb. The TCR library was made from RNA that had been extracted from PBMCs in TRIzol. Enrollment of patients was through an endocrinology department in Xi'an, China. The CDR3 has 14 residues. Germline values: CDR1 SGDLS, CDR2 YYNGEE. V lost 5 bases, J lost 7 bases, and 7 bases stayed unmatched. The sequence was collected from a female donor with Graves disease. The sequences come from peripheral blood mononuclear cells (PBMCs), collected when the disease was refractory, from a patient treated with antithyroid drugs. This chain uses TRBV9 with TRBJ2-2; TRBD1 agrees at 8 bases. CDR3 in DNA: TGTGCCAGCAGTCGGACACAGGGGGGCGGGGAGCTGTTTTTT. It codes for CASSRTQGGGELFF.